This TCR beta chain was sequenced in a study of T cell repertoires in cytomegalovirus infection (dated by TCRdb to about 2019). A note on the overall study: The HLA type of each donor mattered for the analysis, because public TCR beta signatures pointed to carriage of CMV infection along with the matching HLA type.

Data came from an Illumina HiSeq 1500. TCRdb reprocessed the public reads (quality trimming at Q25 with fastp, clone calling with MiXCR) and kept in-frame beta chains. Merged by CDR3 protein, the rows form single entries marked with the most common genes and DNA. For this sample the table gives some 200,000 distinct CDR3 sequences, of which roughly 9% were detected only once. The ten most abundant clones make up approximately 4.2% of the sample. Turning to this clonotype: Its antigen is still unknown. A much larger clone lies a single base off, so this may be a read error.

Reading from cysteine to phenylalanine, the CDR3 counts 15 amino acids. This entry keeps only the CDR3 DNA: 45 bases, framed from base 1. CDR1 and CDR2, per the germline V gene, are MNHEY and SVGEGT. General findings and caveats noted by the study authors: In both this cohort and an independent cohort of some 350 donors, the cumulative frequency of public TCR beta family members distinguished carriers of CMV infection plus the relevant HLA type. The ex vivo response was dominated by HLA-C-restricted CMV-specific TCR beta clonotypes, which also provided the single most frequent clonotype in two of eight donors.

The V gene is TRBV6-2 or TRBV6-3 and the J gene is TRBJ2-1; the D gene is perhaps TRBD2, on 7 matching bases. This sequence originates from a human donor in good health (CMV status not recorded). Some clones in this sample may be carry-over from other donors' samples. The sample consisted of PBMCs. The CDR3 protein: CASRYWGGPNNEQFF. The DNA is TGTGCCAGCAGATACTGGGGGGGGCCGAACAATGAGCAGTTCTTC.